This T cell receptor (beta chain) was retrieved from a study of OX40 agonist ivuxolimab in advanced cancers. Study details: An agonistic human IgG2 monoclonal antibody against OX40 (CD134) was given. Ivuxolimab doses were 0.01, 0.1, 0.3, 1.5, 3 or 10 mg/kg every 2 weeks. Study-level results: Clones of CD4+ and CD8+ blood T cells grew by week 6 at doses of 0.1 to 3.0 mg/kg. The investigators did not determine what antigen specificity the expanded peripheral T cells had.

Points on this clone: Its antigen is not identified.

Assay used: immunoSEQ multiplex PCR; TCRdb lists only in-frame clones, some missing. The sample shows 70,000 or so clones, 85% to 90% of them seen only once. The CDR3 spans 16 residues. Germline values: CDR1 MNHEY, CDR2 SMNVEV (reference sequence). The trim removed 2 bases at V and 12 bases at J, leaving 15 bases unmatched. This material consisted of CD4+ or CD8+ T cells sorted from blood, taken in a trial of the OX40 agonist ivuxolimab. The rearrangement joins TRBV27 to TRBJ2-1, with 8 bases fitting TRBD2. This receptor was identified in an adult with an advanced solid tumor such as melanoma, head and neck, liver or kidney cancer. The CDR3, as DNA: TGTGCCAGCAGTTTAGGACCCTCGGGAGGGGCAATCGGGCAGTTCTTC. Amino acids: CASSLGPSGGAIGQFF.